This T cell receptor beta chain was identified during a study of vaccination and CD4 T cells after COVID-19. Overall study context: Convalescent patients gave post-COVID blood a median approximately 100 days post-diagnosis, range 35 to 161. Overlapping spike peptides of SARS-CoV-2, HCoV-NL63, HCoV-OC43 and HCoV-229E stimulated the cells.

Treatment defined: roughly 10-day PBMC culture with coronavirus spike peptide pools or control peptides (ViraFEST assay). Sequencing of cultured CD4+ T cell DNA used the Oncomine TCR Beta short-read assay. Using its own MiXCR run on the PCR reads, TCRdb lists one record per CDR3 protein. The sample consists of about 19,000 distinct CDR3 sequences, 38% of them appearing once. This CDR3 comprises 15 residues. V was cut by 7 bases and J by 4 bases, with 14 bases left in between. Germline CDR1 MNHNS, CDR2 SASEGT. The table lists this clonotype with a few counts. The target antigen is unknown. Sequencing was done on a sample of cultured CD4+ T cells from blood. The rearrangement links TRBV6-1 to TRBJ2-6; a weak D match, TRBD2 (7 bases). The TCR was taken from a human donor with COVID-19. The DNA of the CDR3 is TGTGCCAGCACCGAGGGGGGGAGAGGGGCCAACGTCCTGACTTTC. Protein sequence: CASTEGGRGANVLTF.